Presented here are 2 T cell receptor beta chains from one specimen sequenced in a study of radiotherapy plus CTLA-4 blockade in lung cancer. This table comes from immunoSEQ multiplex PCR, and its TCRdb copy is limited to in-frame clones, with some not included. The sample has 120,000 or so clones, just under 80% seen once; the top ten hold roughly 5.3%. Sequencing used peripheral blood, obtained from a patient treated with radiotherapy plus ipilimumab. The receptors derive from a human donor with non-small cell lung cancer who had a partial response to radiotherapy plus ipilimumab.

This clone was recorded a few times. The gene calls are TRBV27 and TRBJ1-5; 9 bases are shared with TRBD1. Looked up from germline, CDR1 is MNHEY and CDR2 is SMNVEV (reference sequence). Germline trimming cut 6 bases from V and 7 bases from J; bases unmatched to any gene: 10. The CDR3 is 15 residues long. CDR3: CASRPGQGSIQPQHF. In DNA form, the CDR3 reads TGTGCCAGCAGGCCAGGACAGGGGAGTATACAGCCCCAGCATTTT.

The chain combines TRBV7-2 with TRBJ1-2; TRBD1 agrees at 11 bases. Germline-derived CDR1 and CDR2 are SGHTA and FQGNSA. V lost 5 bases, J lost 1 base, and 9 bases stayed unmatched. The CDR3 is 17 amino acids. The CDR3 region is CASSRGDRGRLNYGYTF. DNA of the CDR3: TGTGCCAGCAGCCGCGGGGACAGGGGGAGACTTAACTATGGCTACACCTTC.